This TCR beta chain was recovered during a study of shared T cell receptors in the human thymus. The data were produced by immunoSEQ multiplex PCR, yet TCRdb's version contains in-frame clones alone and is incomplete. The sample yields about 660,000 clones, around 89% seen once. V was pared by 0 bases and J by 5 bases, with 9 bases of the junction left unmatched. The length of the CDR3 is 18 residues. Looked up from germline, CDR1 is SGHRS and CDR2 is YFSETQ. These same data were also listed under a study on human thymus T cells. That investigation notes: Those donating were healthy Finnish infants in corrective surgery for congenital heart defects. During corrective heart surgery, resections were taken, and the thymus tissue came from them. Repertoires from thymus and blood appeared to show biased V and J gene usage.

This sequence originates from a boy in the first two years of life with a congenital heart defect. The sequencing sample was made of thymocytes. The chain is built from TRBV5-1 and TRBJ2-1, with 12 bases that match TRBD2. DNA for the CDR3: TGCGCCAGCAGCTTGGGGACTAGCGGGATGGCCGAAGACAATGAGCAGTTCTTC. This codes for CASSLGTSGMAEDNEQFF. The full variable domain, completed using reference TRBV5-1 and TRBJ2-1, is KAGVTQTPRYLIKTRGQQVTLSCSPISGHRSVSWYQQTPGQGLQFLFEYFSETQRNKGNFPGRFSGRQFSNSRSEMNVSTLELGDSALYLCASSLGTSGMAEDNEQFFGPGTRLTVL.